The 14 T cell receptor beta chains in this list originate from one sample, sequenced in a study of cytomegalovirus exposure and HLA in healthy donors. Vbeta (60) and Jbeta (13) primers were used in the PCR. TCRdb keeps only in-frame clones here, not all; method: immunoSEQ multiplex PCR. The data show 100,000 or so clones, roughly 70% seen once. Input material: PBMCs. These receptors all stem from a woman between 18 and 29 years old in good health and CMV-seropositive.

The genes are TRBV28 and TRBJ2-7, with D possibly matching TRBD1 (6 bases). Trimming removed 4 bases at V and 0 bases at J, with 10 bases between. In germline, CDR1 is MDHEN, CDR2 SYDVKM. The length of the CDR3 is 14 residues. CDR3 amino acids: CASSSGQSSYEQYF. Here the CDR3 DNA reads TGTGCCAGCAGTTCCGGACAGAGCTCCTACGAGCAGTACTTC. Variable domain in full (rest from reference TRBV28 and TRBJ2-7): DVKVTQSSRYLVKRTGEKVFLECVQDMDHENMFWYRQDPGLGLRLIYFSYDVKMKEKGDIPEGYSVSREKKERFSLILESASTNQTSMYLCASSSGQSSYEQYFGPGTRLTVT.

Worth noting for this clone: Germline and junction disagree at one end, which may indicate a read error. V and J are TRBV7-2 and TRBJ1-2; a possible D gene is TRBD1 (6 bases). CDR3 length: 11 residues. From germline, CDR1 is SGHTA and CDR2 FQGNSA. The CDR3 DNA is TGTGCCAGCAGTCCCCTTGGGACATCGGCCTTC. Translated, it gives CASSPLGTSAF.

The chain joins TRBV4-3 to TRBJ2-7; D is unresolved. V was pared by 0 bases and J by 2 bases, with 11 bases between. The germline V gene has CDR1 LGHNA and CDR2 YSLEER. This CDR3 comprises 15 residues. CDR3 region: CASSQDDAVTYEQYF. CDR3 coding DNA: TGCGCCAGCAGCCAAGATGATGCGGTGACCTACGAGCAGTACTTC.

The V call is TRBV10-3, the J call TRBJ2-6, with D possibly being TRBD2 (5 bases). Looked up from germline, CDR1 is ENHRY and CDR2 is SYGVKD. The V gene lost 3 bases and the J gene lost 2 bases, with 8 bases spanning the gap. The CDR3 loop spans 15 amino acids. The CDR3 protein is CAISDKGAGANVLTF. In DNA form, the CDR3 reads TGTGCCATCAGTGATAAGGGAGCTGGGGCCAACGTCCTGACTTTC.

The gene calls are TRBV30 and TRBJ1-5, with 10 bases matching TRBD1. Trimming removed 3 bases from V and 3 bases from J; junction bases left unmatched: 5. Germline-derived CDR1 and CDR2 are GTSNPN and SVGIG (reference sequence). The CDR3 is made up of 15 amino acids. CDR3 loop: CAWSGGQGNNQPQHF. DNA of the CDR3: TGTGCCTGGAGCGGGGGACAGGGGAACAATCAGCCCCAGCATTTT.

The chain links TRBV7-2 to TRBJ2-1, with 12 bases fitting TRBD2. Germline CDR1 and CDR2: SGHTA and FQGNSA. The CDR3 runs to 16 residues. V gave up 0 bases and J gave up 8 bases; unmatched junction bases: 5. The DNA for the CDR3 is TGTGCCAGCAGCTTAGCTCTGACTAGCGGGAGCCATGAGCAGTTCTTC. Amino acids: CASSLALTSGSHEQFF.

In its sample, this clone was seen a few times. The gene calls are TRBV4-1 and TRBJ1-5; weak D call: TRBD1 (6 bases). CDR1 MGHRA and CDR2 YSYEKL come from the germline V gene. V was shortened by 4 bases and J by 10 bases, with 23 bases between the two germline ends. The CDR3 covers 16 residues. The CDR3 is CASSLEPGRQVNPQHF. CDR3 nucleotides: TGCGCCAGCAGCCTAGAACCAGGGAGACAGGTAAACCCCCAGCATTTT.

The chain recombines TRBV5-1 with TRBJ1-4; D uncertain. This CDR3 is 14 amino acids long. V lost 0 bases and J 1 base, leaving 4 bases between the germline ends. Germline loops: CDR1 SGHRS, CDR2 YFSETQ. CDR3 region: CASSLGQTNEKLFF. The DNA of the CDR3 is TGCGCCAGCAGCTTGGGACAAACTAATGAAAAACTGTTTTTT.

J is TRBJ1-4 and V is TRBV6-5, with 9 nucleotides matching TRBD1. After removal of 8 bases from V and 1 base from J, the junction contained 5 bases not matched to a gene. CDR1 is MNHEY, CDR2 SVGAGI, per germline. This CDR3 has 15 amino acids. The CDR3 coding sequence is TGTGCCAGCTCGGACAGGGGAGTAACTAATGAAAAACTGTTTTTT. This encodes CASSDRGVTNEKLFF.

The chain is built from TRBV25-1 and TRBJ2-1, with D possibly matching TRBD2 (6 bases). Germline assignment: CDR1 MGHDK and CDR2 SYGVNS. V lost 8 bases to trimming and J lost 4 bases, with 15 bases between them. This CDR3 comprises 14 residues. The CDR3 sequence: CASHRGGAYNEQFF. As DNA, the CDR3 is TGTGCCAGCCACCGAGGAGGGGCGTACAATGAGCAGTTCTTC.

This clone showed up just once. The chain combines TRBV6-4 with TRBJ2-3, with D possibly matching TRBD2 (6 bases). The CDR3 is 15 amino acids. The germline V gene has CDR1 MRHNA and CDR2 SNTAGT. With 3 bases removed from V and 1 base from J, the gap between germline ends came to 11 bases. The CDR3 region is CASSDTGSGTDTQYF. CDR3 DNA: TGTGCCAGCAGTGATACCGGGAGCGGCACAGATACGCAGTATTTT.

This chain uses TRBV10-1 with TRBJ1-2; tentatively, D is TRBD1 (5 bases). The CDR3 runs 13 residues. Trimming removed 3 bases at V and 2 bases at J, with 7 bases between. Germline V gives CDR1 WNHNN, CDR2 SYGVQD (reference sequence). The CDR3 is CASSDDSNYGYTF. For the CDR3, the DNA is TGCGCCAGCAGTGATGACAGCAACTATGGCTACACCTTC.

The chain recombines TRBV13 with TRBJ1-1; D call uncertain. Germline CDR1 is PRHDT and CDR2 is FYEKMQ (reference sequence). The length of the CDR3 is 14 residues. With 0 bases removed from V and 2 bases from J, the gap between germline ends came to 7 bases. As DNA, the CDR3 is TGTGCCAGCAGCTTAGGGTCGGGAAACACTGAAGCTTTCTTT. Amino acids: CASSLGSGNTEAFF. Drawing the rest from reference TRBV13 and TRBJ1-1, the complete variable domain is AAGVIQSPRHLIKEKRETATLKCYPIPRHDTVYWYQQGPGQDPQFLISFYEKMQSDKGSIPDRFSAQQFSDYHSELNMSSLELGDSALYFCASSLGSGNTEAFFGQGTRLTVV.

This clone was observed a few times. At one end the junction does not follow the germline gene, possibly because of a read error. This chain links TRBV28 with TRBJ2-7, with D possibly matching TRBD2 (5 bases). Germline values: CDR1 MDHEN, CDR2 SYDVKM. The CDR3 loop spans 11 amino acids. For the CDR3, the DNA is TGTGCCAGCAGTATCGACTACGGGCAGTACTTC. This gives the protein CASSIDYGQYF.